This entry lists 18 T cell receptor beta chains sequenced from one sample in a study of molecular identifiers for immune sequencing clone quantification. From the PCR reads, TCRdb called clonotypes with MiXCR, one entry per CDR3 protein. Of around 300,000 distinct CDR3 sequences listed, over 20% are singletons. The sequencing input was naive CD8+ T cells from blood, with Jurkat cell RNA spiked in. Documented subset: FACS-sorted CD8+CD4-CCR7+CD45RA+ naive T cells. The receptors originated from a human donor in good health. Some libraries in this study had Jurkat cell RNA spiked in.

As concerns this clonotype: With a much larger clone just one base away, this may be a read error. The V gene is TRBV6-6, the J gene TRBJ2-7; TRBD1 matches 7 bases. The CDR3 totals 12 residues. Germline V gene lookup returns CDR1 MNHNY and CDR2 SVGAGI (reference sequence). The CDR3 coding sequence is TGTGCCAGCAGTGGACAGGTCTACGAGCAGTGCTTC. Translating gives CASSGQVYEQCF.

This clonotype was counted ten times or more. The CDR3 protein is CATSRLTATYEQYF. The CDR3 nucleotides read TGTGCCACCAGCAGATTGACAGCAACCTACGAGCAGTACTTC. The V gene is TRBV15, the J gene TRBJ2-7, with a weak D call TRBD1 (5 bases). The ends were cut back, 2 bases at V and 2 bases at J, with 10 bases in the middle. The CDR3 sequence is 14 residues long. Germline CDR1 and CDR2: LNHNV and YYDKDF (reference sequence).

This clonotype was seen ten or more times. The chain employs TRBV7-9 and TRBJ1-3; D gene uncertain. The CDR3 is made up of 16 amino acids. V dropped 5 bases and J dropped 4 bases, with 18 bases sitting between them. The germline gives CDR1 SEHNR, CDR2 FQNEAQ (reference sequence). CDR3 sequence reads: CASSPLRDPRGNTIYF. The CDR3 DNA follows: TGTGCCAGCAGCCCCCTTCGGGATCCGAGGGGAAACACCATATATTTT.

This clonotype showed up many times. The chain combines TRBV14 with TRBJ2-1; 9 nucleotides agree with TRBD1. In germline, CDR1 is SGHDN, CDR2 FVKESK. The CDR3 spans 15 residues. Trimming removed 4 bases from V and 0 bases from J; junction bases left unmatched: 1. The CDR3 spells CASSLQGASYNEQFF. The CDR3 coding sequence is TGTGCCAGCAGCCTACAGGGGGCCTCCTACAATGAGCAGTTCTTC.

The rearrangement links TRBV3-1 to TRBJ2-5; D possibly corresponds to TRBD1 (5 bases). Trimming removed 4 bases at V and 2 bases at J, with 14 bases between. The CDR3 loop spans 15 amino acids. Germline V gene lookup returns CDR1 LGHDT and CDR2 YNNKEL (reference sequence). The CDR3 loop reads CASSLSTASQETQYF. The CDR3 bases are TGTGCCAGCAGCCTGTCGACAGCGTCACAAGAGACCCAGTACTTC.

This clonotype was found a few times. The V gene is TRBV28, the J gene TRBJ1-5; D remains ambiguous. V was trimmed by 4 bases and J by 0 bases, leaving 10 bases between them. The germline V gene encodes CDR1 MDHEN and CDR2 SYDVKM. The CDR3 runs 15 residues. The CDR3 sequence: CASSSDEYSNQPQHF. CDR3 bases: TGTGCCAGCAGTTCTGATGAATATAGCAATCAGCCCCAGCATTTT.

A remark on this clonotype: A much larger clone differs by one base, so this may be a read error. The chain is built from TRBV7-9 and TRBJ2-5, with D hard to call. Germline assignment: CDR1 SEHNR and CDR2 FQNEAQ (reference sequence). V was cut by 8 bases and J by 5 bases, with 21 bases left in between. The CDR3 has 15 residues. This CDR3 is CASARRVSGVETQYF. CDR3 DNA: TGTGCCAGCGCCCGCCGGGTCAGTGGGGTTGAGACCCAGTACTTC.

Notes on this clonotype: Given a much more abundant clone one base away, this may be a read error. It is likely a read error, because the conserved phenylalanine at the end of the CDR3 is missing. The chain joins TRBV5-1 to TRBJ2-7, with 9 nucleotides matching TRBD1. Germline V lookup: CDR1 SGHRS, CDR2 YFSETQ. The CDR3 length is 15 residues. J gave up 0 bases and V 4 bases, and 5 bases lay outside the gene matches. CDR3 protein: CASSEGQGSSYEQYL. Here the CDR3 DNA reads TGCGCCAGCAGCGAGGGACAGGGCAGCTCCTACGAGCAGTACCTC.

J is TRBJ2-5 and V is TRBV3-1; 7 bases are a match to TRBD1. Germline V gene data show CDR1 as LGHDT and CDR2 as YNNKEL (reference sequence). The CDR3 length is 15 residues. V lost 3 bases, J lost 4 bases, and 8 bases stayed unmatched. CDR3 nucleotide sequence: TGTGCCAGCAGCCAGACAGGGATGGGGGCAGAGACCCAGTACTTC. This encodes CASSQTGMGAETQYF.

The table lists this clonotype with a few counts. The chain combines TRBV19 with TRBJ2-7; unclear D gene. V lost 3 bases and J lost 1, with 10 bases in between. Germline-derived CDR1 and CDR2 are LNHDA and SQIVND (reference sequence). The CDR3 is 14 residues long. The CDR3 loop reads CASSIIAGSYEQYF. In DNA, the CDR3 is TGTGCCAGTAGTATTATCGCCGGATCCTACGAGCAGTACTTC.

For this clonotype: A much larger clonotype is one base distant, so this may be a read error. The V call is TRBV12-5, the J call TRBJ2-1, with D unresolved. Germline V gene lookup returns CDR1 LGHNT and CDR2 FRNRAP. This CDR3 has 12 residues. With 5 bases removed from V and 8 bases from J, the gap between germline ends came to 10 bases. The CDR3 region has the DNA TGTGCTAGTGGTGGCGGATACCATGAGCAGTTCTTC. It encodes CASGGGYHEQFF.

About this clonotype itself: A read error may explain this, as a much larger clone is one base away. The chain's CDR3 is CASSLEAGNTF. The CDR3 nucleotides read TGTGCCAGCAGCTTAGAGGCGGGCAACACCTTC. J is TRBJ1-2 and V is TRBV7-9; no clear D gene. Trimming cost V 1 base and J 12 bases, with 9 bases left between them. CDR3 length equals 11 residues. Germline assignment: CDR1 SEHNR and CDR2 FQNEAQ (reference sequence).

Comments on this clonotype: Just one base apart from a much larger clone, this may be a read error. The chain joins TRBV5-6 to TRBJ1-5, with D unresolved. CDR1 is SGHDT, CDR2 YYEEEE, per germline. The CDR3 extends over 15 amino acids. The CDR3 sequence: CTSSLSSGYNQPQHF. Here the CDR3 DNA reads TGTACCAGCAGCTTGTCGTCTGGGTACAATCAGCCCCAGCATTTT.

As to this clonotype: A much larger clone lies one base from this, so it may be a read error. The chain's CDR3 is CASSLDLGGSTDTQHF. CDR3 nucleotide sequence: TGTGCCAGCAGCTTAGATCTGGGGGGTAGCACAGATACGCAGCATTTT. The V and J genes are TRBV7-2 and TRBJ2-3, with D tentatively TRBD1 (5 bases). The DNA end favors TRBJ1-5, so the J call may be wrong. CDR3 size: 16 residues. Germline CDR1 SGHTA, CDR2 FQGNSA.

On this clonotype: This likely comes from a read error, as the CDR3 has no conserved phenylalanine or tryptophan at its end. The V and J genes are TRBV5-1 and TRBJ2-5, with a tentative D call TRBD2 (6 bases). Trimming took 4 bases from V and 7 from J, leaving 14 bases between them. CDR3 length: 13 residues. Germline CDR1 is SGHRS and CDR2 is YFSETQ. This chain's CDR3 is CASSRDFRGTQYS. DNA for the CDR3: TGCGCCAGCAGCAGGGACTTTAGGGGGACCCAGTACTCC.

This clonotype was seen repeatedly, ten times or more. The V gene is TRBV12-3 or TRBV12-4, the J gene TRBJ2-2, with TRBD1 matching over 7 bases. This CDR3 is 17 amino acids long. Germline trimming cut 6 bases from V and 1 base from J; bases unmatched to any gene: 11. CDR3 amino acids: CASSFGPGTVNTGELFF. The CDR3 bases are TGTGCCAGCAGCTTCGGGCCTGGGACAGTGAACACCGGGGAGCTGTTTTTT.

The chain carries TRBV19 and TRBJ1-5; TRBD1 matches 9 bases. This CDR3 is built from 15 residues. Germline CDR1 is LNHDA and CDR2 is SQIVND (reference sequence). Germline trimming cut 3 bases from V and 3 bases from J; bases unmatched to any gene: 3. The CDR3 loop reads CASSMGDRANQPQHF. The CDR3 region has the DNA TGTGCCAGTAGTATGGGGGACAGGGCCAATCAGCCCCAGCATTTT.

A few counts support this clonotype. The chain carries TRBV9 and TRBJ2-5; maybe TRBD2 (5 bases). This CDR3 is built from 16 residues. V was shortened by 3 bases and J by 2 bases, with 17 bases between the two germline ends. The germline CDR1 and CDR2 sequences are SGDLS and YYNGEE. The CDR3 region is CASSETPGMGQETQYF. CDR3 nucleotide sequence: TGTGCCAGCAGCGAGACCCCCGGGATGGGGCAAGAGACCCAGTACTTC. The complete variable domain, with remaining parts taken from reference TRBV9 and TRBJ2-5, reads DSGVTQTPKHLITATGQRVTLRCSPRSGDLSVYWYQQSLDQGLQFLIQYYNGEERAKGNILERFSAQQFPDLHSELNLSSLELGDSALYFCASSETPGMGQETQYFGPGTRLLVL.